This entry lists 8 T cell receptor beta chains sequenced from one sample in a study of T cells in localized non-small cell lung cancer. Here immunoSEQ multiplex PCR was the method, and the copy in TCRdb shows in-frame clones only, minus some. In the table there are 34,000 or so clones, 93% of which are singletons. Source: peripheral blood, taken before any cancer treatment. These receptors originate from a female donor older than 55 with stage I lung adenocarcinoma.

The chain combines TRBV7-2 with TRBJ2-7, with 8 positions matching TRBD2. V was pared by 4 bases and J by 3 bases, with 8 bases of the junction left unmatched. This CDR3 spans 15 amino acids. Germline V gene data show CDR1 as SGHTA and CDR2 as FQGNSA. CDR3 nucleotides: TGTGCCAGCAGCTCCTCTTTTCTAGCGGGCTACGAGCAGTACTTC. Translated: CASSSSFLAGYEQYF. Based on the CDR3 plus reference TRBV7-2 and TRBJ2-7, the full variable domain is GAGVSQSPSNKVTEKGKDVELRCDPISGHTALYWYRQSLGQGLEFLIYFQGNSAPDKSGLPSDRFSAERTGGSVSTLTIQRTQQEDSAVYLCASSSSFLAGYEQYFGPGTRLTVT.

J is TRBJ2-2 and V is TRBV7-2; unclear D gene. CDR1 SGHTA and CDR2 FQGNSA come from the germline V gene. CDR3 length: 14 residues. Deletions cut 5 bases from V and 4 bases from J, with 11 bases between. The CDR3 DNA reads TGTGCCAGCAGCGGCTTTAGGACCACCGGGGAGCTGTTTTTT. Amino acid sequence: CASSGFRTTGELFF.

This clone was counted a single time. The J gene is TRBJ1-4, the V gene TRBV4-3, with TRBD1 as a possible D gene (6 bases). Trimming shortened V by 3 bases and J by 7 bases, and 18 bases separated the two germline ends. Germline V gene lookup returns CDR1 LGHNA and CDR2 YSLEER. This CDR3 comprises 16 residues. The CDR3 region has the DNA TGCGCCAGCAGCCAGGCCTGGGGGGCGCGGGTTGAAAAACTGTTTTTT. Its translation: CASSQAWGARVEKLFF.

The genes are TRBV28 and TRBJ1-1; a possible D gene is TRBD1 (6 bases). V lost 5 bases and J lost 3, with 16 bases in between. The CDR3 is 15 residues long. Germline lookup yields CDR1 MDHEN and CDR2 SYDVKM. The CDR3 DNA sequence: TGTGCCAGCAGTGCACGGACGGCAGGGGACACTGAAGCTTTCTTT. Translating it yields CASSARTAGDTEAFF.

This sequence joins TRBV5-5 and TRBJ2-3; D tentatively fits TRBD1 or TRBD2 (5 bases each). This CDR3 comprises 14 residues. Germline V lookup: CDR1 SGHKS, CDR2 YYEKEE (reference sequence). The V gene lost 5 bases and the J gene lost 0 bases, with 10 bases spanning the gap. This chain's CDR3 is CASSPGPSTDTQYF. CDR3 bases: TGTGCCAGCAGTCCGGGGCCTAGCACAGATACGCAGTATTTT.

The chain recombines TRBV7-2 with TRBJ1-1; TRBD1 might be the D (5 bases). CDR3 length: 14 amino acids. Per the germline V gene, CDR1 is SGHTA and CDR2 is FQGNSA. V was shortened by 1 base and J by 6 bases, with 12 bases between the two germline ends. CDR3 nucleotides: TGTGCCAGCAGCTTAGGACGGGGGAGGGCTGAAGCTTTCTTT. This gives the protein CASSLGRGRAEAFF.

This clone was recorded only once. The chain is built from TRBV27 and TRBJ1-1; TRBD1 is a possible D gene (6 bases). CDR3 size: 15 residues. CDR1 and CDR2 (germline): MNHEY, SMNVEV (reference sequence). V dropped 3 bases and J dropped 1 base, with 12 bases sitting between them. The CDR3 region has the DNA TGTGCCAGCAGTTTGGGCCAGGGGAGGAACACTGAAGCTTTCTTT. It is translated as CASSLGQGRNTEAFF.

The rearrangement uses TRBV5-4 and TRBJ2-5; 10 bases are a match to TRBD1. V lost 4 bases, J lost 5 bases, and 11 bases stayed unmatched. Looked up from germline, CDR1 is SGHNT and CDR2 is YYREEE (reference sequence). CDR3 length equals 16 residues. The CDR3 protein is CASSPSLDRGRETQYF. The CDR3 region has the DNA TGTGCCAGCAGCCCCTCCTTGGACAGGGGGAGGGAGACCCAGTACTTC.